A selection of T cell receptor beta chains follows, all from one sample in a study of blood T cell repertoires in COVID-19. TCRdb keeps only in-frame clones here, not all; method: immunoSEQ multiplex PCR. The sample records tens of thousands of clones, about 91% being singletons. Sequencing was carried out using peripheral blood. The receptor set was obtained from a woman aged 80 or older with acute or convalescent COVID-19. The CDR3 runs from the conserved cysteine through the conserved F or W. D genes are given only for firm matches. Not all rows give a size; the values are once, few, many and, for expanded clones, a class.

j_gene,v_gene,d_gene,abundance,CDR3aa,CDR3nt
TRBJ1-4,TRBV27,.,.,CASRPLRGTNEKLFF,TGTGCCAGCAGACCCCTCAGAGGGACTAATGAAAAACTGTTTTTT
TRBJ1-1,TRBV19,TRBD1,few,CASSIRQGAWEAFF,TGTGCCAGTAGTATACGACAGGGGGCATGGGAAGCTTTCTTT
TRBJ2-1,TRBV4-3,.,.,CASSQDGWAGWNEQFF,TGCGCCAGCAGCCAAGATGGGTGGGCAGGATGGAATGAGCAGTTCTTC
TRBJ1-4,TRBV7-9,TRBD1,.,CASSFRTGWDATNEKLFF,TGTGCCAGCAGCTTCCGGACAGGATGGGATGCAACTAATGAAAAACTGTTTTTT
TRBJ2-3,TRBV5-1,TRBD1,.,CATGDRGSDTQYF,TGCGCCACCGGGGACAGGGGGTCGGATACGCAGTATTTT
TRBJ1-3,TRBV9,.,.,CASSASYGNTIYF,TGTGCCAGCAGCGCAAGCTATGGAAACACCATATATTTT
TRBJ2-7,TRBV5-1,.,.,CASSPPIDRGSYEQYF,TGCGCCAGCAGCCCACCGATAGACCGGGGCTCCTACGAGCAGTACTTC
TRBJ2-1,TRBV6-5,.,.,CASSTGYSYNEQFF,TGTGCCAGCAGTACAGGGTATTCCTACAATGAGCAGTTCTTC
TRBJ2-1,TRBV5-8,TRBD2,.,CASSLEVGAGDEQFF,TGTGCCAGCAGCTTGGAGGTGGGAGCGGGGGATGAGCAGTTCTTC
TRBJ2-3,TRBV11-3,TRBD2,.,CASSRTLAGATDTQYF,TGTGCCAGCAGCCGGACGCTAGCGGGGGCCACAGATACGCAGTATTTT
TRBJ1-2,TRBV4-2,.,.,CASSPPAGAPDYGYTF,TGTGCCAGCAGCCCCCCGGCAGGGGCTCCCGACTATGGCTACACCTTC
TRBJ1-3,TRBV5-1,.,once,CASSPQYGGVTIYF,TGCGCCAGCAGCCCCCAATACGGGGGGGTCACCATATATTTT
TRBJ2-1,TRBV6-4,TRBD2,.,CASSTGGAYNEQFF,TGTGCCAGCAGTACCGGGGGGGCCTACAATGAGCAGTTCTTC
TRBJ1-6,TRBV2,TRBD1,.,CASSGDRGLGNSPLHF,TGTGCCAGCAGTGGGGACAGGGGGCTGGGTAATTCACCCCTCCACTTT
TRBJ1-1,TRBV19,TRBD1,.,CASSIVQGRTEAFF,TGTGCCAGTAGTATAGTACAGGGGCGCACTGAAGCTTTCTTT
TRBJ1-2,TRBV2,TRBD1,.,CASTRTGGSGYTF,TGTGCCAGCACTCGGACAGGGGGCAGTGGCTACACCTTC
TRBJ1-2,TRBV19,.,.,CASSPTGQRTNYGYTF,TGTGCCAGTAGCCCCACAGGACAAAGAACTAACTATGGCTACACCTTC
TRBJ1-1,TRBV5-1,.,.,CASSFSEGGSPEAFF,TGCGCCAGCAGCTTCTCAGAGGGAGGGAGCCCTGAAGCTTTCTTT
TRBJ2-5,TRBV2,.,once,CASRLDWRETQYF,TGTGCCAGCAGGCTGGACTGGCGCGAGACCCAGTACTTC
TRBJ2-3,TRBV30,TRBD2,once,CARAKLAGGTDTQYF,TGTGCCCGAGCCAAACTAGCGGGGGGTACAGATACGCAGTATTTT
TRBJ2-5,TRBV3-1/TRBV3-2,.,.,CASSQALGGSGKQETQYF,TGTGCCAGCAGCCAAGCGCTCGGGGGTAGCGGTAAACAAGAGACCCAGTACTTC
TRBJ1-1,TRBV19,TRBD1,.,CASSKDRVTEAFF,TGTGCCAGTAGCAAAGACAGGGTAACTGAAGCTTTCTTT
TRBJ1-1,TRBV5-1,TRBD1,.,CASSRGQQNTEAFF,TGCGCCAGCAGCAGGGGACAGCAGAACACTGAAGCTTTCTTT
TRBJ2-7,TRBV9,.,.,CASSVGGTPTFGEQYF,TGTGCCAGCAGCGTAGGAGGGACTCCGACATTCGGCGAGCAGTACTTC
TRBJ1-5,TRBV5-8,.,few,CASSLEFGHSNQPQHF,TGTGCCAGCAGCTTGGAATTTGGCCATAGCAATCAGCCCCAGCATTTT
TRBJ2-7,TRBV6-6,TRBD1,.,CASSQPGQGRSYEQYF,TGTGCCAGCAGTCAACCCGGACAGGGTCGGTCCTACGAGCAGTACTTC
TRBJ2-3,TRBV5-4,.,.,CASSTGTSPLEAQYF,TGTGCCAGCAGTACCGGGACTTCCCCCCTTGAGGCGCAGTATTTT
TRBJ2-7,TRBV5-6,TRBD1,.,CASSSGDRRGEQYF,TGTGCCAGCAGCTCAGGGGACAGGCGGGGCGAGCAGTACTTC
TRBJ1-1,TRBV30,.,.,CAWSRGGNTEAFF,TGTGCCTGGAGTAGGGGGGGAAACACTGAAGCTTTCTTT
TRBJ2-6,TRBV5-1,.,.,CASSWRGGSGANVLTF,TGCGCCAGCAGCTGGAGGGGCGGCTCTGGGGCCAACGTCCTGACTTTC
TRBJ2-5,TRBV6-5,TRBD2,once,CASSIPGRETQYF,TGTGCCAGCAGTATCCCCGGGAGGGAGACCCAGTACTTC
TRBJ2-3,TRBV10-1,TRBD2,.,CASSDGLAGGADTQYF,TGCGCCAGCAGTGACGGACTAGCGGGAGGTGCAGATACGCAGTATTTT
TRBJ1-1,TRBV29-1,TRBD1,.,CSAGTGYTEAFF,TGCAGCGCCGGGACAGGGTACACTGAAGCTTTCTTT
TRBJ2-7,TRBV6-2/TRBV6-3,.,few,CASSSHSGEGYEQYF,TGTGCCAGCAGTAGTCATAGCGGAGAGGGCTACGAGCAGTACTTC
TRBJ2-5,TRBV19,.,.,CASSGGARETQYF,TGTGCCAGTAGTGGCGGGGCCCGAGAGACCCAGTACTTC
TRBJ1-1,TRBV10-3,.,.,CAISESRATEAFF,TGTGCCATCAGTGAGTCCAGGGCCACTGAAGCTTTCTTT
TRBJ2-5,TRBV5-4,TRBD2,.,CASSLLAGAQETQYF,TGTGCCAGCAGCTTGTTAGCGGGAGCGCAAGAGACCCAGTACTTC
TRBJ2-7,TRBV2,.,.,CASSVGPYEQYF,TGTGCCAGCAGTGTGGGCCCATACGAGCAGTACTTC
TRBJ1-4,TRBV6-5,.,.,CASSARGTNEKLFF,TGTGCCAGCAGCGCACGCGGGACTAATGAAAAACTGTTTTTT
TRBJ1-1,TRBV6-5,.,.,CASSYSAVSMNTEAFF,TGTGCCAGCAGTTACTCGGCAGTATCAATGAACACTGAAGCTTTCTTT
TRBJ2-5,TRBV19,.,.,CASSTPRQGGGETQYF,TGTGCCAGTAGTACCCCCCGACAGGGTGGGGGGGAGACCCAGTACTTC
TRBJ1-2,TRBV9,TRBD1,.,CASSVTGTGFGHGYTF,TGTGCCAGCAGCGTAACCGGGACAGGGTTTGGCCATGGCTACACCTTC
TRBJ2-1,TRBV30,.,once,CAWRKISGVEQFF,TGTGCCTGGAGAAAGATCTCCGGGGTCGAGCAGTTCTTC
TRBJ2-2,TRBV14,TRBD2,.,CASSRGLAGNTGELFF,TGTGCCAGCAGCCGAGGACTAGCGGGGAACACCGGGGAGCTGTTTTTT
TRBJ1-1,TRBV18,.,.,CASSPWQVIDTEAFF,TGTGCCAGCTCACCATGGCAGGTAATTGACACTGAAGCTTTCTTT
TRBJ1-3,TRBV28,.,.,CASREPSAGNTIYF,TGTGCCAGCAGGGAGCCGTCCGCTGGAAACACCATATATTTT
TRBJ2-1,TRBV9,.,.,CASSVATGRGGQFF,TGTGCCAGCAGCGTAGCTACGGGGCGGGGCGGGCAGTTCTTC
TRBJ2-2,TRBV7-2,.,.,CASSLAQANTGELFF,TGTGCCAGCAGCTTAGCACAGGCGAACACCGGGGAGCTGTTTTTT
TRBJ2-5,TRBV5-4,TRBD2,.,CASSLASAGGGETQYF,TGTGCCAGCAGCTTGGCCTCAGCGGGGGGCGGGGAGACCCAGTACTTC
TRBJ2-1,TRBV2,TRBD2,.,CASTRDYGTSGGNEQFF,TGTGCCAGCACGAGGGACTACGGGACTAGCGGGGGAAATGAGCAGTTCTTC
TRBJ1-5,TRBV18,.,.,CASSPRPDNSNQPQHF,TGTGCCAGCTCACCACGTCCCGACAATAGCAATCAGCCCCAGCATTTT
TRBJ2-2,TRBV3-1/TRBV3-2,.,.,CASTQVGRTGELFF,TGTGCCAGCACCCAGGTGGGGCGGACCGGGGAGCTGTTTTTT
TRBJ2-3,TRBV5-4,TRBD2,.,CASSPSSGKNTQYF,TGTGCCAGCAGCCCCAGTAGCGGGAAAAATACGCAGTATTTT